These 3 T cell receptor beta chains were all obtained from the same sample, sequenced in a study of T-cell memory formation after mild COVID-19. TCRdb redid the calling of the 5' RACE reads with MiXCR, one entry per CDR3 protein. This sample yields some 300,000 distinct CDR3 sequences, of which less than 25% are seen a single time; over 20% belongs to the top ten. Sequencing was performed on PBMCs or a T cell subset sorted from them (not recorded which). The receptors here all came from a man between 18 and 35 years old who had mild COVID-19 (a few samples of this study predate the infection). Cell type and time point are not known.

The chain combines TRBV3-1 with TRBJ2-1, with 10 nucleotides matching TRBD2. The CDR3 totals 16 residues. V dropped 2 bases and J dropped 9; count of bases not matched to a gene: 10. Looked up from germline, CDR1 is LGHDT and CDR2 is YNNKEL (reference sequence). As DNA, the CDR3 is TGTGCCAGCAGCCAAAAGTTAGCGGGGGGATCTCGTGAGCAGTTCTTC. Translating gives CASSQKLAGGSREQFF.

The chain has TRBV4-1 and TRBJ1-2; the match to TRBD1 covers 10 bases. The CDR3 has 15 amino acids. Germline CDR1 reads MGHRA; CDR2 reads YSYEKL. After removal of 3 bases from V and 5 bases from J, the junction contained 6 bases not matched to a gene. This chain's CDR3 is CASSHPGTGVYGYTF. The CDR3 bases are TGCGCCAGCAGCCACCCCGGGACAGGGGTATATGGCTACACCTTC.

This chain uses TRBV12-5 with TRBJ2-3; 8 bases line up with TRBD2. V was clipped by 0 bases and J by 5 bases; unmatched bases: 7. This CDR3 is 16 amino acids long. Germline loops: CDR1 LGHNT, CDR2 FRNRAP. This CDR3 is CASGLVLAAHLDTQYF. DNA for the CDR3: TGTGCTAGTGGTTTGGTACTAGCGGCGCATTTAGATACGCAGTATTTT.